This TCR beta chain was documented in a study of blood T cells in healthy people across ages. General study points: Strongly correlated with naive T cell percentage was TCR beta diversity.

The second PCR ran roughly 6 to 11 cycles with a sample-barcoded 5' primer and J-beta primers. Via MiXCR, TCRdb re-called the 5' RACE reads, giving one row per CDR3 protein. The sample carries 950,000 to 1,200,000 distinct CDR3 sequences, around two fifths recorded once. Germline V gives CDR1 SGHDN, CDR2 FVKESK. V trimming: 2 bases; J trimming: 7 bases; junction bases outside the gene matches: 10. The CDR3 contains 15 residues. This clonotype was seen a few times. What it binds is unknown. Donation came from healthy Caucasian individuals in Russia who were aged 6 to 90. This receptor was obtained from a man aged 18 to 29 in good health. The material sequenced was blood. V and J are TRBV14 and TRBJ1-2, with 7 bases identical to TRBD1. For the CDR3, the DNA is TGTGCCAGCAGCCAAACCCGAGTATCAGGGGGTGGCTACACCTTC. This codes for CASSQTRVSGGGYTF.